The rows below give T cell receptor beta chains drawn from one sample of a study of OX40 agonist ivuxolimab in advanced cancers. Generated by immunoSEQ multiplex PCR, the TCRdb table keeps only in-frame clones and is missing some. The sample table sets out 50 to 65 clones. Sampling was carried out in a trial of the OX40 agonist ivuxolimab. These receptors originate from an adult with an advanced solid tumor such as melanoma, head and neck, liver or kidney cancer. Both conserved end residues are part of each CDR3. Each record gives: D gene, V gene, J gene, clone size, CDR3 protein, CDR3 DNA. The D gene is left open where the match is weak. The listing skips clone size in some rows; elsewhere it reads once, few, many or a size class.

>NA|TRBV7-6|TRBJ2-7|NA
CASSRDTTSYEQYF
TGTGCCAGCAGCCGCGACACAACCTCCTACGAGCAGTACTTC
>NA|TRBV18|TRBJ2-7|NA
CASSPQGNEQYF
TGTGCCAGCTCACCTCAGGGTAACGAGCAGTACTTC
>TRBD2|TRBV12-5|TRBJ2-2|NA
CANGGDTGELFF
TGTGCCAACGGGGGGGACACCGGGGAGCTGTTTTTT
>NA|TRBV18|TRBJ1-6|once
CASSPIQGSHNSPLHF
TGTGCCAGCTCACCTATTCAGGGTAGCCATAATTCACCCCTCCACTTT
>NA|TRBV7-2|TRBJ1-1|NA
CASSLRVDTEAFF
TGTGCCAGCAGCTTAAGGGTGGATACTGAAGCTTTCTTT
>NA|TRBV15|TRBJ1-3|NA
CATSRVWQGDFSGNTIYF
TGTGCCACCAGCAGAGTTTGGCAGGGCGACTTCTCTGGAAACACCATATATTTT
>NA|TRBV19|TRBJ2-1|NA
CASSTGHEQFF
TGTGCCAGTAGTACCGGGCATGAGCAGTTCTTC
>NA|TRBV6-8|TRBJ1-5|NA
CAISAAGNQPQHF
TGTGCCATCAGTGCGGCGGGCAATCAGCCCCAGCATTTT
>NA|TRBV30|TRBJ1-1|NA
CAWSGAETGVNTEAFF
TGTGCCTGGAGTGGGGCCGAGACGGGGGTGAACACTGAAGCTTTCTTT
>NA|TRBV29-1|TRBJ1-1|NA
CSANRGLTEAFF
TGCAGCGCCAATCGGGGGTTGACTGAAGCTTTCTTT
>NA|TRBV6-8|TRBJ2-4|NA
CASSDSTLALDF
TGTGCCAGCAGTGATTCTACACTGGCTTTGGACTTC
>TRBD1|TRBV6-8|TRBJ2-7|NA
CASTGGTGKAYEQYF
TGTGCCAGCACCGGGGGGACAGGGAAAGCCTACGAGCAGTACTTC
>NA|TRBV19|TRBJ2-6|NA
CASSSAKKSQSRANVLTF
TGTGCCAGTAGTAGCGCAAAGAAATCACAAAGTCGGGCCAACGTCCTGACTTTC
>NA|TRBV6-8|TRBJ1-6|NA
CAISRTDDNSPLYF
TGTGCCATCAGTAGGACAGACGACAATTCACCCCTCTACTTT
>TRBD2|TRBV19|TRBJ2-5|NA
CASSLLAGAQETQYF
TGTGCCAGTAGCCTACTAGCGGGGGCCCAAGAGACCCAGTACTTC
>TRBD1|TRBV6-8|TRBJ1-2|NA
CASSFIQGGYGYTF
TGTGCCAGCAGTTTCATCCAGGGGGGCTATGGCTACACCTTC
>NA|TRBV6-7|TRBJ2-6|NA
CASSLWERSRANVLTF
TGTGCCAGCAGTCTGTGGGAGCGTAGTCGGGCCAACGTCCTGACTTTC
>NA|TRBV11-3|TRBJ2-7|NA
CASSLGLRGDEQYF
TGTGCCAGCAGCTTAGGGCTCAGGGGCGACGAGCAGTACTTC
>NA|TRBV14|TRBJ2-2|NA
CASSQVMVRGAGELFF
TGTGCCAGCAGCCAAGTTATGGTTCGAGGGGCCGGGGAGCTGTTTTTT
>NA|TRBV1|TRBJ1-1|NA
CASSPFEGLGTEAFF
TGCGCCAGCAGCCCGTTCGAGGGGCTCGGCACTGAAGCTTTCTTT
>NA|TRBV6-8|TRBJ2-5|NA
CASSYDAAGKETQYF
TGTGCCAGCAGTTACGATGCGGCGGGGAAAGAGACCCAGTACTTC
>NA|TRBV25-1|TRBJ1-6|once
CASSETGLATLHF
TGTGCCAGCAGTGAGACCGGGCTGGCTACCCTCCACTTT
>TRBD2|TRBV6-8|TRBJ2-3|NA
CASSDSSGGATDTQYF
TGTGCCAGCAGTGACTCTAGCGGGGGGGCCACAGATACGCAGTATTTT
>TRBD1|TRBV5-1|TRBJ2-5|NA
CASSSQGIVQETQYF
TGCGCCAGCAGCTCACAGGGGATAGTCCAAGAGACCCAGTACTTC